The present T cell receptor (beta chain) was sequenced within a study of a mutant IDH1 vaccine in newly diagnosed glioma. At the level of the study: Either 4-6 weeks after radiotherapy alone or alongside temozolomide, vaccination was begun. Earlier treatment was radiotherapy, temozolomide, or both, with most getting both.

Germline loops: CDR1 LNHNV, CDR2 YYDKDF (reference sequence). V gave up 0 bases and J gave up 9 bases, with 9 bases separating them. The CDR3 runs to 13 residues. Time point in this sample: week 23, last vaccination. Every single dose of the vaccine, 300 ug of mutant IDH1 20-mer peptide, came with topical imiquimod. Profiling relied on immunoSEQ multiplex PCR, and the TCRdb table lists in-frame clones only, not all of them. The sample includes 20,000 to 25,000 clones, around 80% seen only once; the top ten take less than 15%. Overall study findings and caveats: Top-clonotype changes in peripheral T cells seemed unrelated to pseudoprogression. Across multiple MHC alleles, almost 95% of patients had vaccine-induced responses.

On this clone itself: What it recognizes is unknown.

This sequence was found in a man younger than 45 with glioma. Sequencing was performed on PBMCs, taken from a glioma patient whose treatment included an IDH1 peptide vaccine. The genes are TRBV15 and TRBJ2-1, with a tentative D call TRBD1 (5 bases). In DNA, the CDR3 is TGTGCCACCAGCAGAGATAGGGGCCGTGAGCAGTTCTTC. It translates to CATSRDRGREQFF.